A single sample gave rise to the 18 T cell receptor beta chains below, sequenced in a study of blood T cells in healthy people across ages. Primed by a sample-barcoded 5' primer and a J-beta primer mix, a second PCR proceeded for 7 to 11 cycles. TCRdb redid the calling of the 5' RACE reads with MiXCR, one entry per CDR3 protein. The sample has about 1.7 million distinct CDR3 sequences, 28% seen once. The sequencing input was blood. Receptor source: a woman in her thirties in good health.

A word on this clonotype: A much larger clone lies one base from this, so it may be a read error. The chain is built from TRBV7-2 and TRBJ2-3; 7 positions agree with TRBD2. This CDR3 comprises 13 residues. Per the germline V gene, CDR1 is SGHTA and CDR2 is FQGNSA. Unmatched junction bases numbered 8, after V lost 4 bases and J lost 10 bases. DNA for the CDR3: TGTGCCAGCAGCTCGGGACTACTGGATGCGCAGTATTTT. This translates into CASSSGLLDAQYF.

This clonotype appeared a few times. V and J are TRBV9 and TRBJ1-6, with 7 positions matching TRBD1. The V and J ends lost 4 bases and 14 bases, in that order; junction bases with no gene match: 9. In germline, CDR1 is SGDLS, CDR2 YYNGEE. The CDR3 covers 13 residues. In DNA form, the CDR3 reads TGTGCCAGCAGCTACCGGGACAGCGGGACCCTCCACTTT. Protein product: CASSYRDSGTLHF.

This clonotype was counted between two and nine times. This rearrangement joins TRBV29-1 to TRBJ2-7; 12 positions agree with TRBD1. Germline V lookup: CDR1 SQVTM, CDR2 ANQGSEA. The CDR3 is 16 amino acids. V was clipped by 5 bases and J by 4 bases; unmatched bases: 12. CDR3 region: CSVPPGQGARGYEQYF. Written as DNA, the CDR3 is TGCAGCGTTCCACCGGGACAGGGGGCAAGGGGTTACGAGCAGTACTTC.

In this sample, this clonotype turned up a few times. The gene calls are TRBV6-5 and TRBJ2-3, with D hard to call. CDR1 is MNHEY, CDR2 SVGAGI, per germline. Trimming stripped 6 bases from V and 6 bases from J, with 13 bases between. The CDR3 has 13 amino acids. Here the CDR3 DNA reads TGTGCCAGCAGCGACACGTACGCCGATACGCAGTATTTT. This translates into CASSDTYADTQYF.

This clonotype was found a few times. The V call is TRBV29-1, the J call TRBJ1-1; D is unresolved. The V end was cut by 5 bases, the J end by 1 base, with 14 bases between. This CDR3 is built from 14 residues. Germline V lookup: CDR1 SQVTM, CDR2 ANQGSEA. The CDR3 DNA reads as TGCAGCGTTCTCCCCCCCCTGGGGAACACTGAAGCTTTCTTT. Protein: CSVLPPLGNTEAFF.

This clonotype turned up a few times. The chain carries TRBV7-9 and TRBJ2-5, with D tentatively TRBD2 (6 bases). Trimming took off 0 bases at V and 1 base at J, with 15 bases between the two ends. The CDR3 sequence is 17 residues long. The germline gives CDR1 SEHNR, CDR2 FQNEAQ (reference sequence). For the CDR3, the DNA is TGTGCCAGCAGCTTAGCGGCTAGCGCTGGGGCCCAAGAGACCCAGTACTTC. This gives the protein CASSLAASAGAQETQYF.

The chain links TRBV14 to TRBJ2-3; 7 nucleotides align to TRBD1. The CDR3 runs 14 residues. Germline loops: CDR1 SGHDN, CDR2 FVKESK. The V segment lost 4 bases and the J segment 7 bases; nucleotides outside the gene matches: 8. The CDR3 DNA sequence: TGTGCCAGCAGCCTTGACAGGGTGGCGCATACGCAGTATTTT. Protein product: CASSLDRVAHTQYF.

This clonotype was found many times. The chain uses TRBV29-1 and TRBJ1-4; possibly TRBD1 for D (6 bases). The germline gives CDR1 SQVTM, CDR2 ANQGSEA. V was shortened by 6 bases and J by 5 bases, with 16 bases between the two germline ends. This CDR3 contains 14 residues. The CDR3 protein is CSVGTGWGNEKLFF. CDR3 bases: TGCAGCGTGGGAACAGGGTGGGGGAATGAAAAACTGTTTTTT.

This rearrangement joins TRBV20-1 to TRBJ2-3; D remains ambiguous. The length of the CDR3 is 14 residues. The germline V and J ends were trimmed by 2 bases and 1 base, with 10 bases remaining between them. The germline V gene has CDR1 DFQATT and CDR2 SNEGSKA (reference sequence). CDR3 bases: TGCAGTGCTAGATTAAGCAGCGGCACAGATACGCAGTATTTT. It encodes CSARLSSGTDTQYF.

The J gene is TRBJ1-1, the V gene TRBV10-3; 9 bases line up with TRBD1. The V gene's germline CDR1 is ENHRY and CDR2 SYGVKD. The CDR3 consists of 13 residues. The ends lost 6 bases at V and 5 bases at J; junction bases unmatched: 4. The CDR3 sequence: CAISGTGRTEAFF. Written as DNA, the CDR3 is TGTGCCATCAGCGGGACAGGGAGAACTGAAGCTTTCTTT.

The rearrangement joins TRBV20-1 to TRBJ1-1; TRBD1 matches at 8 bases. The CDR3 runs 16 residues. Germline CDR1 and CDR2: DFQATT and SNEGSKA (reference sequence). V lost 0 bases, J lost 5 bases, and 11 bases stayed unmatched. Here the CDR3 reads CSARDLRTGRFTEAFF. The CDR3 DNA reads as TGCAGTGCTAGAGATCTCCGGACAGGGAGGTTTACTGAAGCTTTCTTT.

The chain couples TRBV28 to TRBJ2-1; 8 positions agree with TRBD1. The CDR3 extends over 15 amino acids. CDR1 is MDHEN, CDR2 SYDVKM, per germline. Germline trimming cut 6 bases from V and 5 bases from J; bases unmatched to any gene: 9. CDR3 protein: CASRAGQVGDNEQFF. Written as DNA, the CDR3 is TGTGCCAGCAGGGCGGGACAGGTGGGGGACAATGAGCAGTTCTTC.

CDR3: CASNRGQRVANEQFF. The CDR3, as DNA: TGTGCCAGCAACAGAGGGCAGAGGGTCGCGAATGAGCAGTTCTTC. V and J are TRBV11-2 and TRBJ2-1, with a weak D call TRBD2 (5 bases). This CDR3 contains 15 residues. Germline loops: CDR1 SGHAT, CDR2 FQNNGV. V lost 7 bases and J lost 7, with 20 bases in between.

On this clonotype itself: The junction shows a germline mismatch at one end, possibly a read error. This rearrangement joins TRBV5-1 to TRBJ1-2; possible D gene TRBD1, 6 bases. There are 14 residues in the CDR3. The germline V gene encodes CDR1 SGHRS and CDR2 YFSETQ. DNA for the CDR3: TGTGCCAGCAGCTGGGAGGACAGTAACTATGGCTACACCTTC. Amino acids: CASSWEDSNYGYTF.

This clonotype was seen ten or more times. The chain recombines TRBV29-1 with TRBJ2-4, with 7 positions matching TRBD2. There are 13 residues in the CDR3. The V segment lost 4 bases and the J segment 9 bases; nucleotides outside the gene matches: 9. Germline V gene lookup returns CDR1 SQVTM and CDR2 ANQGSEA. The CDR3 sequence is CSVAEGTIGIQYF. CDR3 bases: TGCAGCGTTGCCGAGGGGACTATCGGCATTCAGTACTTC.

A few counts support this clonotype. The junction differs from germline at one of its ends, possibly a read error. The chain employs TRBV28 and TRBJ2-7; TRBD1 matches at 7 bases. The length of the CDR3 is 13 residues. Germline CDR1 MDHEN, CDR2 SYDVKM. The CDR3 loop is CVSSRQGRYEQYF. The CDR3 nucleotides read TGTGTCAGCAGTAGACAGGGCAGATACGAGCAGTACTTC.

This clonotype has just a few counts. The J gene is TRBJ1-2, the V gene TRBV10-3; D perhaps matches TRBD1 (5 bases). Germline lookup yields CDR1 ENHRY and CDR2 SYGVKD. This CDR3 is 13 amino acids long. The V and J ends lost 6 bases and 10 bases respectively, with 18 bases between them. CDR3 bases: TGTGCCATCAGGGAAAGGGGAGGGGATGACTACACCTTC. It codes for CAIRERGGDDYTF.

This clonotype has a count of ten or more. The chain employs TRBV20-1 and TRBJ2-1; TRBD2 agrees at 11 bases. V trimming: 5 bases; J trimming: 6 bases; junction bases outside the gene matches: 3. Germline loops: CDR1 DFQATT, CDR2 SNEGSKA (reference sequence). This CDR3 has 13 residues. The CDR3 coding sequence is TGCAGTGCTCCGGGGACTAGCGGCAATGAGCAGTTCTTC. This sequence encodes CSAPGTSGNEQFF.